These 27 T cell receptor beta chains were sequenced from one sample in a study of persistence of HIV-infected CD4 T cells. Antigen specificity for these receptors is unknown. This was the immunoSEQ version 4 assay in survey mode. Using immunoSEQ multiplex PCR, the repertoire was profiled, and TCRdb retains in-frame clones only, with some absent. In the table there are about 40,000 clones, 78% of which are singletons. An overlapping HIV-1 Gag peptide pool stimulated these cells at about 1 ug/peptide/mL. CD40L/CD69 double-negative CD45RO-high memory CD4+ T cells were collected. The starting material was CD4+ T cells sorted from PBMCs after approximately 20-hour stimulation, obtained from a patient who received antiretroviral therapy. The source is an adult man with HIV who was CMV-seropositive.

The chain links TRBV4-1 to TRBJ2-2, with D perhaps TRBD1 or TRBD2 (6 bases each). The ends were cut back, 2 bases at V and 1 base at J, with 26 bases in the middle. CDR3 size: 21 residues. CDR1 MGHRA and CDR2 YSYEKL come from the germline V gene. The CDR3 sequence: CASSQNWLPGAGTLNTGELFF. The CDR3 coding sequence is TGCGCCAGCAGCCAAAACTGGCTCCCGGGGGCCGGGACACTGAACACCGGGGAGCTGTTTTTT.

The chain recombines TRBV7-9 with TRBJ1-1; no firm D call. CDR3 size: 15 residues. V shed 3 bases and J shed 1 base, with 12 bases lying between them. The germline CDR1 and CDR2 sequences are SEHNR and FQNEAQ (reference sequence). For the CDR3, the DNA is TGTGCCAGCAGCTTGGCCTTCGGAGGGAACACTGAAGCTTTCTTT. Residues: CASSLAFGGNTEAFF. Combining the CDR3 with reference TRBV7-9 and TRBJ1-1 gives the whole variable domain DTGVSQNPRHKITKRGQNVTFRCDPISEHNRLYWYRQTLGQGPEFLTYFQNEAQLEKSRLLSDRFSAERPKGSFSTLEIQRTEQGDSAMYLCASSLAFGGNTEAFFGQGTRLTVV.

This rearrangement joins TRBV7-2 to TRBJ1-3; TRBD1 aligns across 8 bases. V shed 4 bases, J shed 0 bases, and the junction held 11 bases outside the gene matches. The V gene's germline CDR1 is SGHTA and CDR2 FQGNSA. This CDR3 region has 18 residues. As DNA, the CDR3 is TGTGCCAGCAGCTCTACTGGACAGGGCCCATTCTCTGGAAACACCATATATTTT. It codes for CASSSTGQGPFSGNTIYF.

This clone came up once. This CDR3 is CASRVRQGGDEKLFF. In DNA, the CDR3 is TGTGCCAGCAGGGTAAGACAGGGAGGAGATGAAAAACTGTTTTTT. This chain connects TRBV2 to TRBJ1-4; 7 bases are a match to TRBD1. The CDR3 sequence is 15 residues long. CDR1 and CDR2 (germline): SNHLY, FYNNEI. Trimming removed 6 bases from V and 6 bases from J; junction bases left unmatched: 10.

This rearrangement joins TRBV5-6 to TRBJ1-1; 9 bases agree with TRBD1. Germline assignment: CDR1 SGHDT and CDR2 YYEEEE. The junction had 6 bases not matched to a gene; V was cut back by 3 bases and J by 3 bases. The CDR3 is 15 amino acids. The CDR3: CASSSSQGADTEAFF. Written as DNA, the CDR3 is TGTGCCAGCAGCTCCTCACAGGGGGCGGACACTGAAGCTTTCTTT. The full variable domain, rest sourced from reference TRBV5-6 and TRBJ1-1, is DAGVTQSPTHLIKTRGQQVTLRCSPKSGHDTVSWYQQALGQGPQFIFQYYEEEERQRGNFPDRFSGHQFPNYSSELNVNALLLGDSALYLCASSSSQGADTEAFFGQGTRLTVV.

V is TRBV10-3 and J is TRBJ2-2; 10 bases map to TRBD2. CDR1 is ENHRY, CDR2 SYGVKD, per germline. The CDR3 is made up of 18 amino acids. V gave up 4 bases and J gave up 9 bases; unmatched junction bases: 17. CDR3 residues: CAISGNPTPLAGARELFF. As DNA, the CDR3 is TGTGCCATCAGTGGGAATCCGACGCCGCTAGCGGGGGCCCGGGAGCTGTTTTTT.

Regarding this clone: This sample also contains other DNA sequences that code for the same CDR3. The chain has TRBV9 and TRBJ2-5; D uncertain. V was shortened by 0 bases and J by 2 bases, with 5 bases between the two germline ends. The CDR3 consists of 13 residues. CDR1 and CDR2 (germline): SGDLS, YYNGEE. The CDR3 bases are TGTGCCAGCAGCGTAGCTAGACAAGAGACCCAGTACTTC. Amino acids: CASSVARQETQYF.

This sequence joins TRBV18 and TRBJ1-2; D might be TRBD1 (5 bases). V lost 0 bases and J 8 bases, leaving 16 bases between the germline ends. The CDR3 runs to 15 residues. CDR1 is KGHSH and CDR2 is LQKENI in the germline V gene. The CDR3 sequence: CASSPPGNRWMGYTF. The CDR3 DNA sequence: TGTGCCAGCTCACCACCGGGGAACAGGTGGATGGGCTACACCTTC. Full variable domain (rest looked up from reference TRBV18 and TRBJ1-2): NAGVMQNPRHLVRRRGQEARLRCSPMKGHSHVYWYRQLPEEGLKFMVYLQKENIIDESGMPKERFSAEFPKEGPSILRIQQVVRGDSAAYFCASSPPGNRWMGYTFGSGTRLTVV.

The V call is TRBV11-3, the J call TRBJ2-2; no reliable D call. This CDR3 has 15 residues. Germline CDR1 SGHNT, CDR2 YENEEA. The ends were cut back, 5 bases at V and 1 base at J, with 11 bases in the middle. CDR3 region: CASSPRALNTGELFF. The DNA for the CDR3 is TGTGCCAGCAGCCCCCGCGCCTTGAACACCGGGGAGCTGTTTTTT.

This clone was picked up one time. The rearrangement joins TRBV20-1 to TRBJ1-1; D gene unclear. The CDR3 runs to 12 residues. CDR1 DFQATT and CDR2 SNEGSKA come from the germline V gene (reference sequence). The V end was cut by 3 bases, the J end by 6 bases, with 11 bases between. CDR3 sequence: CSASTPSAEAFF. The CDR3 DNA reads TGCAGTGCTAGTACTCCCTCGGCTGAAGCTTTCTTT.

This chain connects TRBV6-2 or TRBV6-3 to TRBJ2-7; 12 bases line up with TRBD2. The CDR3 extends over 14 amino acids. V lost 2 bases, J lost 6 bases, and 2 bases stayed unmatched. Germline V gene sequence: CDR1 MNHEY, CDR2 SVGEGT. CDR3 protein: CASSYGLAGSEQYF. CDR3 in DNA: TGTGCCAGCAGTTACGGACTAGCGGGGAGCGAGCAGTACTTC.

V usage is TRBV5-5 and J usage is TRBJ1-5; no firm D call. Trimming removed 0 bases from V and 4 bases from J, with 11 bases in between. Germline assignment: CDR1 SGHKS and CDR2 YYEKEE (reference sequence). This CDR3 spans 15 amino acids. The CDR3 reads CASSLGGRSNQPQHF. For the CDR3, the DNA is TGTGCCAGCAGCTTGGGCGGCAGATCGAATCAGCCCCAGCATTTT.

The CDR3 DNA reads as TGTGCCAGCAGTTTAAGGAAGGGGCGAGGCGAGACCCAGTACTTC. Residues: CASSLRKGRGETQYF. The chain employs TRBV27 and TRBJ2-5; possible D gene TRBD1, 5 bases. V was pared by 2 bases and J by 5 bases, with 15 bases between. CDR1 is MNHEY and CDR2 is SMNVEV in the germline V gene (reference sequence). The CDR3 consists of 15 residues.

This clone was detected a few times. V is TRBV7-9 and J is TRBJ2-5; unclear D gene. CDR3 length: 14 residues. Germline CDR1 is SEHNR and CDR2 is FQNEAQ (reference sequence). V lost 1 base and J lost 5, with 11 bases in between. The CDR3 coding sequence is TGTGCCAGCAGCTTAGGGGCGGTGACGGAGACCCAGTACTTC. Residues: CASSLGAVTETQYF.

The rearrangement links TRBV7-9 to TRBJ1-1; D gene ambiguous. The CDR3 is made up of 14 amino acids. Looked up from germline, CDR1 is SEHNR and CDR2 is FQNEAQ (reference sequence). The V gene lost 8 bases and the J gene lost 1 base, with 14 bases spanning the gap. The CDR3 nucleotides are TGTGCCAGCCAGAGGGCGATAGGGAACACTGAAGCTTTCTTT. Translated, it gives CASQRAIGNTEAFF.

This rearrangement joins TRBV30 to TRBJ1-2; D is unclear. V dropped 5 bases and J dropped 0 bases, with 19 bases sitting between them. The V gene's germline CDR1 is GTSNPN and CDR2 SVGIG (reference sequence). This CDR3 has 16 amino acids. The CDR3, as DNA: TGTGCCTGGGGGATCGGTCGGGCAGCAGCTAACTATGGCTACACCTTC. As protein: CAWGIGRAAANYGYTF.

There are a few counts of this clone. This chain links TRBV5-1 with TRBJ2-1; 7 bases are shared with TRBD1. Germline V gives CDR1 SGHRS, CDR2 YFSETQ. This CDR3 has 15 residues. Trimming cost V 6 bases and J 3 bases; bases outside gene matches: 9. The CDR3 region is CASKWEQGYYNEQFF. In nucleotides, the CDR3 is TGCGCCAGCAAATGGGAACAGGGGTACTACAATGAGCAGTTCTTC.

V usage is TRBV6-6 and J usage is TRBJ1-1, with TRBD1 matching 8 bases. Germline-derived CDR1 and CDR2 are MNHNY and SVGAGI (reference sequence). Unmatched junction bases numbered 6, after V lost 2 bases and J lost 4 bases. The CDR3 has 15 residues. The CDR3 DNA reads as TGTGCCAGCAGTTACGGGACTACAGGGGGCACTGAAGCTTTCTTT. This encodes CASSYGTTGGTEAFF.

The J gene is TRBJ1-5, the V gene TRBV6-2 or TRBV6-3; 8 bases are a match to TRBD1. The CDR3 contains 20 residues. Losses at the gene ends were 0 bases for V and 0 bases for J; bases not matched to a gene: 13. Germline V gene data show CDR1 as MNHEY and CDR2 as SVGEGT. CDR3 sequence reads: CASSYSNTPGQVYSNQPQHF. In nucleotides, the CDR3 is TGTGCCAGCAGTTACTCGAATACCCCGGGACAGGTTTATAGCAATCAGCCCCAGCATTTT.

The chain's CDR3 is CASSLRQYSNQPQHF. DNA of the CDR3: TGTGCCAGCAGTTTGCGACAGTATAGCAATCAGCCCCAGCATTTT. The V call is TRBV27, the J call TRBJ1-5; weak D call: TRBD1 (5 bases). This CDR3 has 15 amino acids. CDR1 is MNHEY, CDR2 SMNVEV, per germline (reference sequence). V lost 3 bases to trimming and J lost 0 bases, with 9 bases between them.

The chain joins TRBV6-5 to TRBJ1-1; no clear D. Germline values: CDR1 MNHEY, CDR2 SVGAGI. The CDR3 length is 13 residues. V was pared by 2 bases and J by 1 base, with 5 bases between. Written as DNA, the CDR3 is TGTGCCAGCAGTTACAAGAGGAACACTGAAGCTTTCTTT. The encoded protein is CASSYKRNTEAFF.

CDR3 DNA sequence: TGTGCCAGCAGCCCTACCTTGCCGGGACTCCGGGGCCGGGAGCTGTTTTTT. It is translated as CASSPTLPGLRGRELFF. V and J are TRBV3-1 (or the pseudogene TRBV3-2) and TRBJ2-2, with D maybe TRBD2 (6 bases). CDR1 is LGHDT and CDR2 is YNNKEL in the germline V gene (reference sequence). V was pared by 4 bases and J by 9 bases, with 24 bases between. The CDR3 totals 17 residues.

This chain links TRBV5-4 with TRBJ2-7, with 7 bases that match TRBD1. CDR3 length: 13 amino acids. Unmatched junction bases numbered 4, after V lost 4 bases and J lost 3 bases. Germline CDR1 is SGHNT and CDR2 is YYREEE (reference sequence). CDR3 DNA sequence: TGTGCCAGCAGCCGGGACAGTTTCTACGAGCAGTACTTC. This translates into CASSRDSFYEQYF.

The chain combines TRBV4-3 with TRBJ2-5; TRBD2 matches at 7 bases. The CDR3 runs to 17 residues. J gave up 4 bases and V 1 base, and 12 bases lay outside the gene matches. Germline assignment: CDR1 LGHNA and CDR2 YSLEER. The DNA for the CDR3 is TGCGCCAGCAGCCAAGGAGGCGGGAGCGTGTGGGGAGAGACCCAGTACTTC. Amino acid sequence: CASSQGGGSVWGETQYF.

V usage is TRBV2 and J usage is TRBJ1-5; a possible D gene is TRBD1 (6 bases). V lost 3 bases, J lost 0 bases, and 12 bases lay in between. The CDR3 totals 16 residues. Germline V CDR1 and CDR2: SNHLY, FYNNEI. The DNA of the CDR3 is TGTGCCAGCAGTGAGGGGGCACCTTATAGCAATCAGCCCCAGCATTTT. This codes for CASSEGAPYSNQPQHF.

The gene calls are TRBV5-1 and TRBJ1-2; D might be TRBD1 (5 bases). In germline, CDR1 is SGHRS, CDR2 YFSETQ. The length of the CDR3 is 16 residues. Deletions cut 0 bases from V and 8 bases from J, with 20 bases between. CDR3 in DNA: TGCGCCAGCAGCTTGGGTTTCAGGGCGGGTGTAGGCGGCTACACCTTC. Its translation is CASSLGFRAGVGGYTF. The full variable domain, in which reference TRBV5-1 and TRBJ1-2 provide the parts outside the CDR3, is KAGVTQTPRYLIKTRGQQVTLSCSPISGHRSVSWYQQTPGQGLQFLFEYFSETQRNKGNFPGRFSGRQFSNSRSEMNVSTLELGDSALYLCASSLGFRAGVGGYTFGSGTRLTVV.

CDR3 sequence: CATLETGIDEKLFF. The CDR3 coding sequence is TGTGCCACCTTGGAGACAGGGATTGATGAAAAACTGTTTTTT. V and J are TRBV19 and TRBJ1-4, with TRBD1 identical over 7 bases. The CDR3 spans 14 residues. Germline CDR1 and CDR2: LNHDA and SQIVND (reference sequence). V shed 10 bases, J shed 6 bases, and the junction held 11 bases outside the gene matches.